This TCR beta chain was sequenced in a study of identical twins' blood T cells. Details on this clonotype: Its specificity is unknown.

TCRdb passed the 5' RACE reads through MiXCR, listing each CDR3 protein once. The data contain 350,000 to 400,000 distinct CDR3 sequences, about 28% of them singletons. Study-wide results and limits: Abundant TCRbeta CDR3s overlapped more between twins than with unrelated donors.

This CDR3 is 14 amino acids long. Trimming took off 4 bases at V and 1 base at J, with 10 bases between the two ends. Germline V gives CDR1 SGHAT, CDR2 FQNNGV. Sequenced material: PBMCs. This TCR was sampled from a woman aged 18-50 years in good health. This chain uses TRBV11-2 with TRBJ2-5; D is uncertain. CDR3: CASSSHPGQETQYF. CDR3 nucleotides: TGTGCCAGCAGCTCCCATCCGGGCCAAGAGACCCAGTACTTC.